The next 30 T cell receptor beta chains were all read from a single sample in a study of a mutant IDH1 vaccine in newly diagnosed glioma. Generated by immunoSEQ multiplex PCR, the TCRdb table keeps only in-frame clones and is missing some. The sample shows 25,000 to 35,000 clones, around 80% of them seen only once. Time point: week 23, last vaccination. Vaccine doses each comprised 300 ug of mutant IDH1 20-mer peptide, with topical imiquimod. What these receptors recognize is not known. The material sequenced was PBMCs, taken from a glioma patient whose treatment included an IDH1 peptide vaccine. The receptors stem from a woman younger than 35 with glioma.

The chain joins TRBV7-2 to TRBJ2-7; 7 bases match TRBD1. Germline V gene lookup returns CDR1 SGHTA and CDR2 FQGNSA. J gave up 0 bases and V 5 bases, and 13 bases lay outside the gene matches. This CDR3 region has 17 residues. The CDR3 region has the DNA TGTGCCAGCAGCCTAGGGCCCCTCGGGACAGTCTCCTACGAGCAGTACTTC. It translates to CASSLGPLGTVSYEQYF.

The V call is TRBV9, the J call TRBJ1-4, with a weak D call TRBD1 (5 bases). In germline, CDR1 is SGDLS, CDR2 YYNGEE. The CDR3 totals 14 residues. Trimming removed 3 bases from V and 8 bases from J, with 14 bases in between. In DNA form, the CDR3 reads TGTGCCAGCAGCGCCCGACAGAGCGGAGAAAAACTGTTTTTT. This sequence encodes CASSARQSGEKLFF.

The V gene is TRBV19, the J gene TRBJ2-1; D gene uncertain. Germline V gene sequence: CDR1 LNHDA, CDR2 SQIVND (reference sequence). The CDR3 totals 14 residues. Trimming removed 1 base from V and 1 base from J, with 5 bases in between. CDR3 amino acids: CASSIVGSYNEQFF. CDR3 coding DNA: TGTGCCAGTAGTATAGTAGGGTCCTACAATGAGCAGTTCTTC.

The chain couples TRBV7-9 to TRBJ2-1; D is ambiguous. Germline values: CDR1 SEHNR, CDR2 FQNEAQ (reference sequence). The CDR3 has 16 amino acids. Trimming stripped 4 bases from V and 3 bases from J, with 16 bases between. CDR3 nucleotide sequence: TGTGCCAGCAGCTCGCCATTAGATGGGTACTACAATGAGCAGTTCTTC. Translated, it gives CASSSPLDGYYNEQFF.

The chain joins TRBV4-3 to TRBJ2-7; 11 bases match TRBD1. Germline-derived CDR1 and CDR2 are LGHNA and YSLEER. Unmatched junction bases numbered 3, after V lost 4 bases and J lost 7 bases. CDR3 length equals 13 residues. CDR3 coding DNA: TGCGCCAGCAGCCGGGGGACAGGGGGAGAGCAGTACTTC. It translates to CASSRGTGGEQYF.

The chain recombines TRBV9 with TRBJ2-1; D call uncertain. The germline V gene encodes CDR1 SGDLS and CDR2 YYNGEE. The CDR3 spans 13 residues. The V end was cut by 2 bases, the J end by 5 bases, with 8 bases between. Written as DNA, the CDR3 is TGTGCCAGCAGCGTCCCTCCGGACAATGAGCAGTTCTTC. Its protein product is CASSVPPDNEQFF.

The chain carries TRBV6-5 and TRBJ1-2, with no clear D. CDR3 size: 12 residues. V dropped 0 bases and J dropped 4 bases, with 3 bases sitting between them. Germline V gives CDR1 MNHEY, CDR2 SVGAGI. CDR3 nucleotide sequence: TGTGCCAGCAGTTACTCGGGCTATGGCTACACCTTC. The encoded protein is CASSYSGYGYTF.

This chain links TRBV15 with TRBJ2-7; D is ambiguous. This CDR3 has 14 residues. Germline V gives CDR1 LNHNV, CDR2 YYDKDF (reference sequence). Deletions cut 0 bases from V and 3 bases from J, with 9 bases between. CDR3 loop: CATSRDKGFYEQYF. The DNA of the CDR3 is TGTGCCACCAGCAGAGACAAGGGTTTCTACGAGCAGTACTTC.

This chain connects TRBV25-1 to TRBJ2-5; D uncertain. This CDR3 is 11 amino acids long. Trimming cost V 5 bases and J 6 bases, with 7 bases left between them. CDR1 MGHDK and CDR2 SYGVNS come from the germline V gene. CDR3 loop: CASSRGQTQYF. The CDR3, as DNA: TGTGCCAGCAGTCGAGGACAGACCCAGTACTTC.

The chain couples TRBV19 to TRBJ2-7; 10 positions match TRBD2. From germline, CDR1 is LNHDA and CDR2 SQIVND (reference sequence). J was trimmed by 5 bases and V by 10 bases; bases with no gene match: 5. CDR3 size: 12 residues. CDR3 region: CATAGGGNEQYF. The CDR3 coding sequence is TGTGCCACAGCGGGGGGGGGCAACGAGCAGTACTTC.

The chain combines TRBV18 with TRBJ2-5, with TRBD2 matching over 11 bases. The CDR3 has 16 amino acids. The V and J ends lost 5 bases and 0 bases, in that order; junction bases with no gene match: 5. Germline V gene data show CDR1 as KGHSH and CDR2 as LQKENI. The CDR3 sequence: CASSSSTSGNQETQYF. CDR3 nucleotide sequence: TGTGCCAGCTCATCGTCGACTAGCGGGAACCAAGAGACCCAGTACTTC.

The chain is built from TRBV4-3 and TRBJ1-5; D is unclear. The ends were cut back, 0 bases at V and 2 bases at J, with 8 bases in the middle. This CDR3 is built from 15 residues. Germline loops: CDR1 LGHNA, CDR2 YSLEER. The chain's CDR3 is CASSQDWWGNQPQHF. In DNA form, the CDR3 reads TGCGCCAGCAGCCAAGACTGGTGGGGCAATCAGCCCCAGCATTTT.

The CDR3 is CSVRGGTGAGELFF. The CDR3, as DNA: TGCAGCGTGAGGGGAGGGACAGGGGCCGGGGAGCTGTTTTTT. This chain uses TRBV29-1 with TRBJ2-2; 10 nucleotides align to TRBD1. This CDR3 contains 14 residues. In germline, CDR1 is SQVTM, CDR2 ANQGSEA. The junction had 7 bases not matched to a gene; V was cut back by 6 bases and J by 6 bases.

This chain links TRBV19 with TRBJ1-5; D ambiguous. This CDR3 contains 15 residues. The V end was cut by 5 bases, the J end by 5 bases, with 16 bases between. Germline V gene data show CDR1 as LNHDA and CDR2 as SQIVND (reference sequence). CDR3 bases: TGTGCCAGTAGTTCGGGCCCAAACGCGGATCAGCCCCAGCATTTT. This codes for CASSSGPNADQPQHF.

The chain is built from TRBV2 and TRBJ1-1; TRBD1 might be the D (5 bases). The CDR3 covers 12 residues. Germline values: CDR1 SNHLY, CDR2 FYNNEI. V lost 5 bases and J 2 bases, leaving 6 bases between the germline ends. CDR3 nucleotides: TGTGCCAGCAGTACAGGTAACACTGAAGCTTTCTTT. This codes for CASSTGNTEAFF.

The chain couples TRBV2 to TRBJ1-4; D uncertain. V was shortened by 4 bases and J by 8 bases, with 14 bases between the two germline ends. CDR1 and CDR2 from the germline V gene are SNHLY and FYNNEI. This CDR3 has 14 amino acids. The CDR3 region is CASSAGLKREKLFF. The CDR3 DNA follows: TGTGCCAGCAGTGCCGGACTTAAAAGGGAAAAACTGTTTTTT. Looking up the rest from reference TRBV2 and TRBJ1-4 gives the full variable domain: EPEVTQTPSHQVTQMGQEVILRCVPISNHLYFYWYRQILGQKVEFLVSFYNNEISEKSEIFDDQFSVERPDGSNFTLKIRSTKLEDSAMYFCASSAGLKREKLFFGSGTQLSVL.

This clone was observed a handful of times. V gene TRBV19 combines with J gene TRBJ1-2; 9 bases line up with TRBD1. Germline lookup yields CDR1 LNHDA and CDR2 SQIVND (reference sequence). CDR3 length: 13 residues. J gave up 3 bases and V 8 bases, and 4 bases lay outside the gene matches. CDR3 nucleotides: TGTGCCAGTGGGACAGGGTTTGACTATGGCTACACCTTC. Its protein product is CASGTGFDYGYTF.

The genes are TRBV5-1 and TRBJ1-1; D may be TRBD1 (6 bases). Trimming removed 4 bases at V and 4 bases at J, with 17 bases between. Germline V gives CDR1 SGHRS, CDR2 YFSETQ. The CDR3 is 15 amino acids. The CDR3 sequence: CASSPHRESGTEAFF. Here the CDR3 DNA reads TGCGCCAGCAGCCCCCACAGGGAGTCGGGCACTGAAGCTTTCTTT.

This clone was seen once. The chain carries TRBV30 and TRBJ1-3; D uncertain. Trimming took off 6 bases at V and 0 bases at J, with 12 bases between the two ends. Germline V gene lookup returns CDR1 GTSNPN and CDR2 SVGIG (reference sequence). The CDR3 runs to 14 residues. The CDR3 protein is CACPRGFSGNTIYF. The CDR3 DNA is TGTGCCTGCCCACGGGGTTTCTCTGGAAACACCATATATTTT. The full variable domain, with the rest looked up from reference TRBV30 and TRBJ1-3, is SQTIHQWPATLVQPVGSPLSLECTVEGTSNPNLYWYRQAAGRGLQLLFYSVGIGQISSEVPQNLSASRPQDRQFILSSKKLLLSDSGFYLCACPRGFSGNTIYFGEGSWLTVV.

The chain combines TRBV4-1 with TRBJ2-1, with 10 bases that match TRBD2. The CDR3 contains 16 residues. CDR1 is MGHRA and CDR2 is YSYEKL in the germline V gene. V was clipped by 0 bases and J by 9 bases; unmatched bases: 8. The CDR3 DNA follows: TGCGCCAGCAGCCAAGAACCTAGCGGGGGATCGGGTGAGCAGTTCTTC. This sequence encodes CASSQEPSGGSGEQFF.

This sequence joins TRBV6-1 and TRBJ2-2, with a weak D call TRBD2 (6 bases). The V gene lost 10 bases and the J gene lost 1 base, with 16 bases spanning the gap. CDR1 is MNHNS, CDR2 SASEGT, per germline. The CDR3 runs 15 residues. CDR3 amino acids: CATDLRRGNTGELFF. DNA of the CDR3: TGTGCCACCGACTTAAGGCGGGGGAACACCGGGGAGCTGTTTTTT.

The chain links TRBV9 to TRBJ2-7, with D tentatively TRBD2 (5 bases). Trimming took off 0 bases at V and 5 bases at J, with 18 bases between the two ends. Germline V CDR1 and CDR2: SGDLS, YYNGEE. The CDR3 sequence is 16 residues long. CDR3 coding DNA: TGTGCCAGCAGCGTAGCTCCCGGGATCCCGCTGGACGAGCAGTACTTC. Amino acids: CASSVAPGIPLDEQYF.

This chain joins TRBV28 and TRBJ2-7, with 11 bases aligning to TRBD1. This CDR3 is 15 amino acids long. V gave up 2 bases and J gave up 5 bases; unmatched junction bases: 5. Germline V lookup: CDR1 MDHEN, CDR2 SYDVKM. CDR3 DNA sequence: TGTGCCAGCAGTTTAGGGACAGGGGGTTTTAACGAGCAGTACTTC. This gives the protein CASSLGTGGFNEQYF.

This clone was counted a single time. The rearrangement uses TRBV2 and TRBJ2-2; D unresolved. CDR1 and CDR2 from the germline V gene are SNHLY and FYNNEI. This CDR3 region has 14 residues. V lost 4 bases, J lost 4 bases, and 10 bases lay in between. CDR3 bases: TGTGCCAGCAGTGTGATAGGACCCACCGGGGAGCTGTTTTTT. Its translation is CASSVIGPTGELFF.

The CDR3 coding sequence is TGTGCCAGTAGTATGGGTCGGCAGGGGGCTACCGGGGAGCTGTTTTTT. Translation gives CASSMGRQGATGELFF. The chain carries TRBV19 and TRBJ2-2, with 8 bases identical to TRBD1. Germline lookup yields CDR1 LNHDA and CDR2 SQIVND (reference sequence). J lost 5 bases, V lost 3 bases, and 8 bases had no gene match. CDR3 length: 16 amino acids.

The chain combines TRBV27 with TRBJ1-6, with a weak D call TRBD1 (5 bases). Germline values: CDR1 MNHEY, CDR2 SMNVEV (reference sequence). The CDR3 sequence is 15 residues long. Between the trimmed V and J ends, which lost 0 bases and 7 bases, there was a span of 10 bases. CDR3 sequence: CASSLSRGGNSPLHF. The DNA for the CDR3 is TGTGCCAGCAGTTTATCGCGGGGGGGGAATTCACCCCTCCACTTT.

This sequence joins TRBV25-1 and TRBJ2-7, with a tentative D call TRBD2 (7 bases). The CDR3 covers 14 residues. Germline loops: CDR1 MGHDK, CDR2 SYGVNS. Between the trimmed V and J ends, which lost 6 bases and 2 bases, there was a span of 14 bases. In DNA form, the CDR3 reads TGTGCCAGCAGCGACGAGGGGGGGGCCTACGAGCAGTACTTC. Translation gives CASSDEGGAYEQYF.

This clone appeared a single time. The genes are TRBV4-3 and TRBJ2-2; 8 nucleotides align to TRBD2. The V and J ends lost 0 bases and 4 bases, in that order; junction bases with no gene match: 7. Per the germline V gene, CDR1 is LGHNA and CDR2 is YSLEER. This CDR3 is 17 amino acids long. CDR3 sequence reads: CASSQDWSGRGTGELFF. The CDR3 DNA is TGCGCCAGCAGCCAAGATTGGAGCGGGAGAGGCACCGGGGAGCTGTTTTTT.

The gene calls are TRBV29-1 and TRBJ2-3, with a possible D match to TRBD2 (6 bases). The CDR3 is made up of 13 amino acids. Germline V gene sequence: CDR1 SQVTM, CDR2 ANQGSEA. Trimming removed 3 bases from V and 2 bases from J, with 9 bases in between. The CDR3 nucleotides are TGCAGCGTTGAGGACTACTCCACAGATACGCAGTATTTT. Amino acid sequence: CSVEDYSTDTQYF.

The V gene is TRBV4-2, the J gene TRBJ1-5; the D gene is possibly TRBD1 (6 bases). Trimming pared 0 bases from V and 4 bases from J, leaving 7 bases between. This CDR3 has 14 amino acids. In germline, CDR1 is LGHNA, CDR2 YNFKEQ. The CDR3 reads CASSQDQGNQPQHF. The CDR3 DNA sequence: TGTGCCAGCAGCCAAGATCAGGGGAATCAGCCCCAGCATTTT.